The T cell receptor (beta chain) described here comes from a study of T-cell memory formation after mild COVID-19. The CDR3 sequence is 14 residues long. The germline V gene encodes CDR1 MGHRA and CDR2 YSYEKL. Trimming removed 4 bases at V and 2 bases at J, with 12 bases between. TCRdb re-derived calls from the 5' RACE reads in MiXCR, one entry per CDR3 protein. The sample lists over 70,000 distinct CDR3 sequences; about 13% were seen once. Study-wide points: Some responding clones appeared in pre-infection memory, suggesting cross-reactive memory joined. Later expanders leaned toward CD4+, whereas clones contracting from day 15 to 85 were balanced CD4/CD8.

Of note for this clonotype: Its cognate antigen is unknown.

The J gene is TRBJ2-7, the V gene TRBV4-1; tentatively, D is TRBD1 or TRBD2 (5 bases each). The material sequenced was PBMCs or a T cell subset sorted from them (not recorded which). The receptor was derived from an adult woman who had mild COVID-19 (a few samples of this study predate the infection). Cell type and time point are not known. CDR3: CASSPLWDAYEQYF. The CDR3 DNA reads TGCGCCAGCAGCCCCCTTTGGGACGCCTACGAGCAGTACTTC.